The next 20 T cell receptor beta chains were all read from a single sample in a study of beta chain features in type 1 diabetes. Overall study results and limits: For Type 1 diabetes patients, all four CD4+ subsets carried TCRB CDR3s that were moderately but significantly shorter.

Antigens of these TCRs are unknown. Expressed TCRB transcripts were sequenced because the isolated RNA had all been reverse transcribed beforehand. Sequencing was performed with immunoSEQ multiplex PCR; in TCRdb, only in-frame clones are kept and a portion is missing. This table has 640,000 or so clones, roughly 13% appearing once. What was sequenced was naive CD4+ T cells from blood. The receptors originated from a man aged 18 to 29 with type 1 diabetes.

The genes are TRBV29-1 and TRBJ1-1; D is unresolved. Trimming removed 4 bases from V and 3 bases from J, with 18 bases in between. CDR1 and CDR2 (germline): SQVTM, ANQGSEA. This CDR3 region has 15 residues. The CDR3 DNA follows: TGCAGCGTTGTTATCGTCGCGGGCAGGTACACTGAAGCTTTCTTT. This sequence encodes CSVVIVAGRYTEAFF.

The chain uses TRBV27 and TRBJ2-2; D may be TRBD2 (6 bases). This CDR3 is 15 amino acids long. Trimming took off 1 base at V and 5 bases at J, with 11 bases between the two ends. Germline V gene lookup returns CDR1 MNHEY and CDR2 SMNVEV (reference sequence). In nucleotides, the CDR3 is TGTGCCAGCAGTTTATGGTTTAGCGGAACCGGGGAGCTGTTTTTT. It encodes CASSLWFSGTGELFF.

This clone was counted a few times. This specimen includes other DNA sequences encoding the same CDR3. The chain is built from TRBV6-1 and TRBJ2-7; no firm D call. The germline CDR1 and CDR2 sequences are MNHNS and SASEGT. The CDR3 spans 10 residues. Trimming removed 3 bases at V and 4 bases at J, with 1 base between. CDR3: CASSEYEQYF. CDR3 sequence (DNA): TGTGCCAGCAGTGAGTACGAGCAGTACTTC.

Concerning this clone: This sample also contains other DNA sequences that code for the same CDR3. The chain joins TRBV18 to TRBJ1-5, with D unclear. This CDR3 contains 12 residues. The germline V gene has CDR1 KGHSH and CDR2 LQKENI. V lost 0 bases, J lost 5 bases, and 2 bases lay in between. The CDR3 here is CASSPPDQPQHF. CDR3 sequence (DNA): TGTGCCAGCTCACCACCCGATCAGCCCCAGCATTTT.

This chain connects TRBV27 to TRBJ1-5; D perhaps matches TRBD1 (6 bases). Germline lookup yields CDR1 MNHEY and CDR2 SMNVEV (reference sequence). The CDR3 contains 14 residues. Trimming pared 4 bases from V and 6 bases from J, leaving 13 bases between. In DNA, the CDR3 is TGTGCCAGCAGTTACACAGGGATGAGTCAGCCCCAGCATTTT. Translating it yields CASSYTGMSQPQHF.

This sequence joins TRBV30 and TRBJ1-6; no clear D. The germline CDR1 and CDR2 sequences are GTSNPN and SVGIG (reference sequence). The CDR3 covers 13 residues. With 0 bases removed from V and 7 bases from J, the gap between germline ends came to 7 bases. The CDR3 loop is CAWSVAPNSPLHF. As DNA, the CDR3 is TGTGCCTGGAGTGTAGCCCCGAATTCACCCCTCCACTTT. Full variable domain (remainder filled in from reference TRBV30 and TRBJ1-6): SQTIHQWPATLVQPVGSPLSLECTVEGTSNPNLYWYRQAAGRGLQLLFYSVGIGQISSEVPQNLSASRPQDRQFILSSKKLLLSDSGFYLCAWSVAPNSPLHFGNGTRLTVT.

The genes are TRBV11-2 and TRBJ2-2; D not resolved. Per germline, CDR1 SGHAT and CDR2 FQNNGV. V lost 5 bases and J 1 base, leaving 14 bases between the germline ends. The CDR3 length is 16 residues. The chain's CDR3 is CASSIRVGLNTGELFF. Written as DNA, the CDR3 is TGTGCCAGCAGCATAAGGGTTGGCCTGAACACCGGGGAGCTGTTTTTT.

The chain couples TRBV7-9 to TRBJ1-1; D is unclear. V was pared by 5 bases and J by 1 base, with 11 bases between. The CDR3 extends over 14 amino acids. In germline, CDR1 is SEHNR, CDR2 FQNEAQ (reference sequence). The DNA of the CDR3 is TGTGCCAGCAGCGCGAGGGAAGGGAACACTGAAGCTTTCTTT. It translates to CASSAREGNTEAFF.

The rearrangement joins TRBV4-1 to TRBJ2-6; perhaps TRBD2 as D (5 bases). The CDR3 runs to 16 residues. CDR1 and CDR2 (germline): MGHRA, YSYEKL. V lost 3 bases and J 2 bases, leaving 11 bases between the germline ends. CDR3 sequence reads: CASSHLGEPGANVLTF. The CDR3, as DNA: TGCGCCAGCAGCCACCTCGGGGAGCCTGGGGCCAACGTCCTGACTTTC.

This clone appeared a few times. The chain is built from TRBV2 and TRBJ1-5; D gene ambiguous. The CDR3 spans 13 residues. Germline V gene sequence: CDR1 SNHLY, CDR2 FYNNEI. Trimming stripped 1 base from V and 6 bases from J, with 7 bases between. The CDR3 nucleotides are TGTGCCAGCAGTGAAGGCCCCGTTCAGCCCCAGCATTTT. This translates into CASSEGPVQPQHF. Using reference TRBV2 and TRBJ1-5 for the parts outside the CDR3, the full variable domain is EPEVTQTPSHQVTQMGQEVILRCVPISNHLYFYWYRQILGQKVEFLVSFYNNEISEKSEIFDDQFSVERPDGSNFTLKIRSTKLEDSAMYFCASSEGPVQPQHFGDGTRLSIL.

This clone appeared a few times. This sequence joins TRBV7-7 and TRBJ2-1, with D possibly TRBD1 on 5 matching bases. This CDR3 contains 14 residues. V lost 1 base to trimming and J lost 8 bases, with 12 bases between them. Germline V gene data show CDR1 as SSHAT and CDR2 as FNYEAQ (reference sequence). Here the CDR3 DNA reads TGTGCCAGCAGCTTAGGGCTCAGGGTCCATGAGCAGTTCTTC. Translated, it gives CASSLGLRVHEQFF.

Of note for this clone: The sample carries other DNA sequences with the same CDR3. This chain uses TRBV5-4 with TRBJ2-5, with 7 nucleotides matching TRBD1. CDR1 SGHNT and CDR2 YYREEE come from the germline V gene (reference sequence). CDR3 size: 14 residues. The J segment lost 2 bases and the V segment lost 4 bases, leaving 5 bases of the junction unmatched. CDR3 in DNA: TGTGCCAGCAGCACCGGGACAGATCAAGAGACCCAGTACTTC. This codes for CASSTGTDQETQYF. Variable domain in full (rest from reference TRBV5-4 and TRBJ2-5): ETGVTQSPTHLIKTRGQQVTLRCSSQSGHNTVSWYQQALGQGPQFIFQYYREEENGRGNFPPRFSGLQFPNYSSELNVNALELDDSALYLCASSTGTDQETQYFGPGTRLLVL.

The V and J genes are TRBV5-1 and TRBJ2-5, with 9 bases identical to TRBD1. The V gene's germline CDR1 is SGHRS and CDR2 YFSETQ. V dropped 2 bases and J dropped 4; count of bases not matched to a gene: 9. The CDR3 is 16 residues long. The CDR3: CASSFQYRGPRETQYF. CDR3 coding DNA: TGCGCCAGCAGCTTTCAATACAGGGGGCCGAGAGAGACCCAGTACTTC.

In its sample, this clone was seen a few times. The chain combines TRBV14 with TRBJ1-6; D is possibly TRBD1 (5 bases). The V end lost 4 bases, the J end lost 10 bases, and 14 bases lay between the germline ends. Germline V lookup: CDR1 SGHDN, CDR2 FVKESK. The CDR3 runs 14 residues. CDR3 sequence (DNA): TGTGCCAGCAGCCCCCGACAGCTATCCTCACCCCTCCACTTT. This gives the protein CASSPRQLSSPLHF.

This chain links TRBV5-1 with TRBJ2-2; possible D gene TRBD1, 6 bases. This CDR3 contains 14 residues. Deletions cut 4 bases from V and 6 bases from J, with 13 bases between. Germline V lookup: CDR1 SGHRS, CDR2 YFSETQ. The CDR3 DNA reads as TGCGCCAGCAGCGTCACAGGGTCAGCCGGGGAGCTGTTTTTT. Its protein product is CASSVTGSAGELFF.

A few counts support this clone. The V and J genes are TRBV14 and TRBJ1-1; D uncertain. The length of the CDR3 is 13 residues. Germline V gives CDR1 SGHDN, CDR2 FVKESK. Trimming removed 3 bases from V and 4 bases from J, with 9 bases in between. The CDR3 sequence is CASSQQVSTEAFF. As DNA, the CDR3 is TGTGCCAGCAGCCAGCAGGTGTCCACTGAAGCTTTCTTT.

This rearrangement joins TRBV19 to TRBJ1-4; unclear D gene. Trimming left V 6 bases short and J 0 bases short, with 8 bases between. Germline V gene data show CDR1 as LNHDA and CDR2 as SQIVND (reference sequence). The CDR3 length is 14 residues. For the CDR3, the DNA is TGTGCCAGTAGACCCAAACCAACTAATGAAAAACTGTTTTTT. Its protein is CASRPKPTNEKLFF.

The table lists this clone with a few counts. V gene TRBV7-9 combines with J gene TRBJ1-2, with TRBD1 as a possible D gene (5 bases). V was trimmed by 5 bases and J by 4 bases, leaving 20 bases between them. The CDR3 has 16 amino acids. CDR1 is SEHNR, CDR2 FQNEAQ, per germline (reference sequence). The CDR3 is CASSDHMLRDAYGYTF. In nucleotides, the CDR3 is TGTGCCAGCAGCGACCACATGCTCCGGGACGCCTATGGCTACACCTTC.

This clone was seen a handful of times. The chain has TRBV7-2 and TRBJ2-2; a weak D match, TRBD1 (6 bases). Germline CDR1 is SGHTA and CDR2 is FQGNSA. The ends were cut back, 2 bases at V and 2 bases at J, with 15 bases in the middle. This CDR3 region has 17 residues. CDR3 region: CASSLLKDSQNTGELFF. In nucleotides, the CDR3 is TGTGCCAGCAGCTTACTAAAGGACAGCCAAAACACCGGGGAGCTGTTTTTT.

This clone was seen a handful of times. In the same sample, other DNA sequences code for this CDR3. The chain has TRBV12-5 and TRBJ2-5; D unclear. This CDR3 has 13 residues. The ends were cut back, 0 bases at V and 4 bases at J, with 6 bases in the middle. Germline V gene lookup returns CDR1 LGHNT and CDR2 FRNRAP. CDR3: CASGLVGVETQYF. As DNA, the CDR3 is TGTGCTAGTGGTTTGGTTGGGGTAGAGACCCAGTACTTC.